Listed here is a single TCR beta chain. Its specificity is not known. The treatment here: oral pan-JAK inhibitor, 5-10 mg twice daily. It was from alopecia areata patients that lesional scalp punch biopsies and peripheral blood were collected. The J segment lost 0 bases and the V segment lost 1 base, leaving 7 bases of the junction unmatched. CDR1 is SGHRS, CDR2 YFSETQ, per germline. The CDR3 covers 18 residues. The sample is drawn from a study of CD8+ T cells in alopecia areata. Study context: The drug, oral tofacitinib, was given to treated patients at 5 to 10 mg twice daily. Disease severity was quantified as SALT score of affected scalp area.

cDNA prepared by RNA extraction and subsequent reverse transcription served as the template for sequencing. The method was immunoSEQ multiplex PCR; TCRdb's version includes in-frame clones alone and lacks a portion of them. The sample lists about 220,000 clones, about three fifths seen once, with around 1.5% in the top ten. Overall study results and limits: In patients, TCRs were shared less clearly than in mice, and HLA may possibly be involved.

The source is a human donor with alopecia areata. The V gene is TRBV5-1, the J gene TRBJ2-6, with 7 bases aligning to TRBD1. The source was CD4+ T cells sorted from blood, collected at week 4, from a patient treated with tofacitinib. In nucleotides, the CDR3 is TGCGCCAGCAGCTTGACCGGGACAGCTTCCTCTGGGGCCAACGTCCTGACTTTC. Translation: CASSLTGTASSGANVLTF.